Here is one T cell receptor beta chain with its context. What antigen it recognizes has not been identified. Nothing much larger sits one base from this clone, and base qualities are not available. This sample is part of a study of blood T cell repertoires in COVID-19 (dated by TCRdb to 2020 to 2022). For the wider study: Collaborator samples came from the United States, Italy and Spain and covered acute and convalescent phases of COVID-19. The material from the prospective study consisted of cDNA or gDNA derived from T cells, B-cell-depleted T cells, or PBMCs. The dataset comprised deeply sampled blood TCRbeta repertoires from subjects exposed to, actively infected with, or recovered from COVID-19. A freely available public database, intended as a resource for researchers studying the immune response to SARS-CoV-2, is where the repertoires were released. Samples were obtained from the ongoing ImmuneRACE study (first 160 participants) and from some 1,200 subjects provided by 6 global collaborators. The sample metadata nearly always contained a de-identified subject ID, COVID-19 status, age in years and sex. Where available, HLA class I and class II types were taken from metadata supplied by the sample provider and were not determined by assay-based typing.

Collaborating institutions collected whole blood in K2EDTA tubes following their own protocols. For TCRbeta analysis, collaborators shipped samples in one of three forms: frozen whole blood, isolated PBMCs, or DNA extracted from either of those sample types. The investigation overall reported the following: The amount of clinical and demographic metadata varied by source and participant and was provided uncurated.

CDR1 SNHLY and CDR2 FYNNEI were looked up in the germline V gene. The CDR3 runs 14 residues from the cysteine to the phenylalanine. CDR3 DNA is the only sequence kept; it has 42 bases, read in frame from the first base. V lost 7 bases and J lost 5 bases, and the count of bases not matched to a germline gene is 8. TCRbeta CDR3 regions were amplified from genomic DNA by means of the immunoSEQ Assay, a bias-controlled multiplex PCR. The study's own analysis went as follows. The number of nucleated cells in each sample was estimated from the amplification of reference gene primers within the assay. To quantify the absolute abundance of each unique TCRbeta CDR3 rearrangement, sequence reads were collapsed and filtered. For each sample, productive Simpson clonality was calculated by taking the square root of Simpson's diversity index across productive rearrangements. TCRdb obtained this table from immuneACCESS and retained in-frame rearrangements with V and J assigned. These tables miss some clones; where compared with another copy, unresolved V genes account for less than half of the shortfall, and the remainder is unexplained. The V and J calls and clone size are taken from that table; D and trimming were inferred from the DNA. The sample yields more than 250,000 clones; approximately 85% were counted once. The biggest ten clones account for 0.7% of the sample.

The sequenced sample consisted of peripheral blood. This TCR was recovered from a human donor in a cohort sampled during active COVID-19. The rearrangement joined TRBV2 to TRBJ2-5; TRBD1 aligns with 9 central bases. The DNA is TGTGCCAGCATTTTCGACAGGGGGGGCGAGACCCAGTACTTC. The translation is CASIFDRGGETQYF.